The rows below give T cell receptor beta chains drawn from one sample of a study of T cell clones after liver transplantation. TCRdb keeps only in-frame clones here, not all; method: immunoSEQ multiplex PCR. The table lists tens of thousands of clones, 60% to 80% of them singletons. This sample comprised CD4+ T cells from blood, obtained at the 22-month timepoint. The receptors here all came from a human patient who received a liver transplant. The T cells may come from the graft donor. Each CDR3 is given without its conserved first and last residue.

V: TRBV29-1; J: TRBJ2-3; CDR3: SVFGGRGTDTQY
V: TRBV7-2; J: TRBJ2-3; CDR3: ASSSTSATDTQY
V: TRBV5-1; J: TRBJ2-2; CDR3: ASSGETGFTGELF
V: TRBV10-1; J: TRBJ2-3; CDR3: ASSEDSSDTQY
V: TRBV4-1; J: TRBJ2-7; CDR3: ASSQEKVGRNSTGIHEQY
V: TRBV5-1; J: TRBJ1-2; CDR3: ASSLDIQGASGYT
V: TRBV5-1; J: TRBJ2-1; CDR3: ASSSGQGLFNEQF
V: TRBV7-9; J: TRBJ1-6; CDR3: ASRTGGVHSPLH
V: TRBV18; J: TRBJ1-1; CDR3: ASSPPGATEAF
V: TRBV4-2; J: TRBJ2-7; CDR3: ASSRGPGQDSYEQY
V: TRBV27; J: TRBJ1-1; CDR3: ASSFRANTEAF
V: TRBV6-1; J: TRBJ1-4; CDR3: ASSDRTGREKLF
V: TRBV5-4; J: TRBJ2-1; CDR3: ASSRETDHNEQF
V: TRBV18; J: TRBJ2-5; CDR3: ASSPPRGEGETQY
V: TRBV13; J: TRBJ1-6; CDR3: ASSRGQGINSPLH
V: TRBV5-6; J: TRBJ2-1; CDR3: ASSIRAREQF
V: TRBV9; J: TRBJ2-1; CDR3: ASSGGSGASSYNEQF
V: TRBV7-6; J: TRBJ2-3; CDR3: ASNLAPQRADTQY
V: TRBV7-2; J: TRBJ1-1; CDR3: ASSSVGPRAF
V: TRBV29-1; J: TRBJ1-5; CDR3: SVADRFDQPQH
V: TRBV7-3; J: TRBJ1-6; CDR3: ASSSRRASSYNSPLH
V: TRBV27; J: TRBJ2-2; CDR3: ASTASGYTGELF
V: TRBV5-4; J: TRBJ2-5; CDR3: ASSQDGVGTQY
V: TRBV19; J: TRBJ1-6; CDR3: ASSIGHALGSPLH
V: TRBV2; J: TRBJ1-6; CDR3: ASSIDRTYNSPLH
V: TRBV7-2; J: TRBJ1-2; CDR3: ASSFEGADGYT
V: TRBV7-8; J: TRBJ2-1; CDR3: ASSSNRVRGSYNEQF